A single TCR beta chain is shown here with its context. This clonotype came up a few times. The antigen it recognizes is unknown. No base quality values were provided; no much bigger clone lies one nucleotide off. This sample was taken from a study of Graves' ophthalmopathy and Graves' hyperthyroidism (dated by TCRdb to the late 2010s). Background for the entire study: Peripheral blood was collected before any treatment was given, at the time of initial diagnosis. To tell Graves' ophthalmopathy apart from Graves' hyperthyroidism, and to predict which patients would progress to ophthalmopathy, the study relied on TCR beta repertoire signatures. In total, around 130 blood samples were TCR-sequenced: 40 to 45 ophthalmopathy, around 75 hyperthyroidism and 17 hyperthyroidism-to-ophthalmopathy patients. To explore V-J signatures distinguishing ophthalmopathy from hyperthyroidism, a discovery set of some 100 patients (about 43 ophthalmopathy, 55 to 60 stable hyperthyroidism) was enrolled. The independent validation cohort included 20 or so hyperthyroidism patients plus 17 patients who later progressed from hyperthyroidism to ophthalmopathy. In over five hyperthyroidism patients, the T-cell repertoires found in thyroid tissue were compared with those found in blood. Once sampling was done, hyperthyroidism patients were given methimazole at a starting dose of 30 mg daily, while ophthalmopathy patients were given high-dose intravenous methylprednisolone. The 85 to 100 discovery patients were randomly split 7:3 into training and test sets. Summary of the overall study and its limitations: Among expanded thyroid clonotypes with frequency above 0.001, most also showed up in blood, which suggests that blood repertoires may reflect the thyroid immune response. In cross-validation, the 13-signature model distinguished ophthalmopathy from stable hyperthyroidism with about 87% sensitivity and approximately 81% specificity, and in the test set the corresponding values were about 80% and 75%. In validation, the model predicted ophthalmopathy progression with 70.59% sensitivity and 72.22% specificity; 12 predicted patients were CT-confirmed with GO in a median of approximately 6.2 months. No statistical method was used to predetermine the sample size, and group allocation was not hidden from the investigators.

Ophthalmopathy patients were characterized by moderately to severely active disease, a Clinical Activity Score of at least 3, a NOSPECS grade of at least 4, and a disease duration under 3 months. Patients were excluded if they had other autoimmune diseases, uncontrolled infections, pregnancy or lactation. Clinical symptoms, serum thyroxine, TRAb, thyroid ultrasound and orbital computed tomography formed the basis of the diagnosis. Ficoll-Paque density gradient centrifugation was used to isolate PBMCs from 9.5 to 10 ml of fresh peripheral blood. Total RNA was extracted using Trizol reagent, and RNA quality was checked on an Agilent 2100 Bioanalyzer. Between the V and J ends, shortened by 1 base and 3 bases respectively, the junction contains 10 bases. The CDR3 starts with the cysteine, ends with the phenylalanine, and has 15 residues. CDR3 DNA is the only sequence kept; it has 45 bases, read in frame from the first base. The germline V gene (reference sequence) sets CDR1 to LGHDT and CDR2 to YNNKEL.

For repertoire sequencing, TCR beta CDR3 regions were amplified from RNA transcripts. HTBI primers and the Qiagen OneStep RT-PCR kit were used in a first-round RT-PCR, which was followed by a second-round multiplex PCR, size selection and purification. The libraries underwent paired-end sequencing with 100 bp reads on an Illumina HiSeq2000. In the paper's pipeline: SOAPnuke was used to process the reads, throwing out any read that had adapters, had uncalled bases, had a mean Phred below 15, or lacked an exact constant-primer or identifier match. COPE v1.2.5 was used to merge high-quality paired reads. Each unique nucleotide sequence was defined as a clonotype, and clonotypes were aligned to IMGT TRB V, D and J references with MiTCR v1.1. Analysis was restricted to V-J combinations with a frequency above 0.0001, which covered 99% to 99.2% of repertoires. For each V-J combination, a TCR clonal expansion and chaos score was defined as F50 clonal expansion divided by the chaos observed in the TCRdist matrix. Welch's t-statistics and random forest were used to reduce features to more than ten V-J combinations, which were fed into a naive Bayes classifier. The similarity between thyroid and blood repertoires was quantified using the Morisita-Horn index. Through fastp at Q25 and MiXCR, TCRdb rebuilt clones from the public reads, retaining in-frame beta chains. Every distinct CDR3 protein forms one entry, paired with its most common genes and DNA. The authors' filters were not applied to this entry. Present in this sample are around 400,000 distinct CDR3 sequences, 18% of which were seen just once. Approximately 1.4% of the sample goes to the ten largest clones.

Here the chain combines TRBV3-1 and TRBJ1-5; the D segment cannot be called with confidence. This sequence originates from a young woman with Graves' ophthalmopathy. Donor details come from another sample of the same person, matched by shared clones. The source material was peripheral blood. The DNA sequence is TGTGCCAGCAGCCAAGGGACCGCTGCCAATCAGCCCCAGCATTTT. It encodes CASSQGTAANQPQHF.